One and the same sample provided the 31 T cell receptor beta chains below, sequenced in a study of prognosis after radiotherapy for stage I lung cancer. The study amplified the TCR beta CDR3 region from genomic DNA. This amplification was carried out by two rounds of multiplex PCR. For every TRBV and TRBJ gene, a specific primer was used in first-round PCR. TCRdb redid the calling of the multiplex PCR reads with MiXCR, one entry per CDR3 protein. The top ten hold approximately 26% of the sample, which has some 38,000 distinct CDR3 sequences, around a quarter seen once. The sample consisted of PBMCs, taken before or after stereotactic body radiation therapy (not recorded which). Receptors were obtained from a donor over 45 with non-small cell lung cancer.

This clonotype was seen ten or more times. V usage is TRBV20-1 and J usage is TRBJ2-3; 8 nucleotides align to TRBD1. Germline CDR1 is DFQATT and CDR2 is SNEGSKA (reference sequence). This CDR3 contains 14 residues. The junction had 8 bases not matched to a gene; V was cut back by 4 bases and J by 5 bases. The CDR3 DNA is TGCAGTGCTAACAGGGGGACTGTGGGAGATACGCAGTATTTT. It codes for CSANRGTVGDTQYF.

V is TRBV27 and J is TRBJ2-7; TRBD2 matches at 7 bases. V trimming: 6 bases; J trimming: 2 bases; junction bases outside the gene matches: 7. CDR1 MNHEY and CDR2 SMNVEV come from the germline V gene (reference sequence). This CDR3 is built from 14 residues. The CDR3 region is CASRRSGATYEQYF. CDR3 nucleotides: TGTGCCAGCAGGAGGAGCGGGGCGACCTACGAGCAGTACTTC.

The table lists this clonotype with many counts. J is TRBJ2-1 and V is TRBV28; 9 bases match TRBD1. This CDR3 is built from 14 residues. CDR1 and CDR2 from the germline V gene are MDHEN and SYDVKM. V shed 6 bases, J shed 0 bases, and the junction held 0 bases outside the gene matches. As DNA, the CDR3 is TGTGCCAGCAGGACAGGGGGCTCCTACAATGAGCAGTTCTTC. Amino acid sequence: CASRTGGSYNEQFF.

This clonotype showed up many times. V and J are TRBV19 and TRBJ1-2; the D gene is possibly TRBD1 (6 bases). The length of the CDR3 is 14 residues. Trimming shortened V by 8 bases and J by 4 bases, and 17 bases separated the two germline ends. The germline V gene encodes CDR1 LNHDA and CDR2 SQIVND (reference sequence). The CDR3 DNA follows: TGTGCCAGTGGGGAGACAGGAGATTCCTATGGCTACACCTTC. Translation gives CASGETGDSYGYTF.

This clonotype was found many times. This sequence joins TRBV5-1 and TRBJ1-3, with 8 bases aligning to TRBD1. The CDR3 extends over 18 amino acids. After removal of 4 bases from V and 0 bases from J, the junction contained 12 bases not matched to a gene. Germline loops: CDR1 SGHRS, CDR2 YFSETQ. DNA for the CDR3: TGCGCCAGCAGCCCCGATCCAGGGGGCGCGATCTCTGGAAACACCATATATTTT. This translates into CASSPDPGGAISGNTIYF.

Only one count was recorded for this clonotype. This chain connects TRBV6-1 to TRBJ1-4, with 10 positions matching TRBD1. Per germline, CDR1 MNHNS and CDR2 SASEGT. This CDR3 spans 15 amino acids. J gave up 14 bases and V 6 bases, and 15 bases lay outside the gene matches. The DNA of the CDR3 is TGTGCCAGCAGGAGGGGACAGGGGATCTTTGAGAACCTGTTTTTT. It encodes CASRRGQGIFENLFF.

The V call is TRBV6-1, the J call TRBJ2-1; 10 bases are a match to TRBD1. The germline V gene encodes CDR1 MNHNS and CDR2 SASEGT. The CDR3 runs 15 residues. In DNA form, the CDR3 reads TGTGCAAGACCTCCCGGGACAGGGGCGTACAATGAGCAGTTCTTC. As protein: CARPPGTGAYNEQFF.

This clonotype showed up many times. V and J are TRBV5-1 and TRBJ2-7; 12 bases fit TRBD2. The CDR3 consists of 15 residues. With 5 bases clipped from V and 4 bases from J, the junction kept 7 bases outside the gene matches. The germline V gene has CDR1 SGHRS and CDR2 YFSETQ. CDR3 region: CASSTRLAGGYEQYF. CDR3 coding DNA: TGCGCCAGCAGTACGAGGCTAGCGGGAGGGTACGAGCAGTACTTC.

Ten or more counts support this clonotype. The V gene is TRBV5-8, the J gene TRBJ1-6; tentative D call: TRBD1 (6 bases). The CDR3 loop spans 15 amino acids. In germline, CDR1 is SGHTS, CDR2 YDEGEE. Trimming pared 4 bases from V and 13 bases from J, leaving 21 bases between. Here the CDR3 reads CASSPQWTGAPPLHF. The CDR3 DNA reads TGTGCCAGCAGCCCACAATGGACGGGGGCCCCCCCCCTCCACTTT.

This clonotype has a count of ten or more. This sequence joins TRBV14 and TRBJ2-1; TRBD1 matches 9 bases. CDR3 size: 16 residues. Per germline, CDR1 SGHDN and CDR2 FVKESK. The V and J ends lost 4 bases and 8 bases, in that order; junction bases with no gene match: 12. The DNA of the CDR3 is TGTGCCAGCAGCCCCCTCGGACAGGGGCATGGCGATGAGCAGTTCTTC. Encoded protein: CASSPLGQGHGDEQFF.

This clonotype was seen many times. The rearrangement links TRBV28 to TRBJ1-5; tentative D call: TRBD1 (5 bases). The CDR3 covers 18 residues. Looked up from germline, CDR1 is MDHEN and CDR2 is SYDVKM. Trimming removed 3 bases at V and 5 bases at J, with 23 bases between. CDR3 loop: CASSLVPGLLGVDQPQHF. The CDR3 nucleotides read TGTGCCAGCAGTTTGGTTCCCGGTCTTTTGGGGGTGGATCAGCCCCAGCATTTT.

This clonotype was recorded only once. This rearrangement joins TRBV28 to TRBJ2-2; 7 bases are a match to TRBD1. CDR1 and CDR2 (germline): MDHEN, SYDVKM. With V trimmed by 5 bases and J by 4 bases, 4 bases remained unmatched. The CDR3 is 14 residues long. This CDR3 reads CASSMTGTTGELFF. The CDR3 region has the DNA TGTGCCAGCAGTATGACAGGGACCACCGGGGAGCTGTTTTTT.

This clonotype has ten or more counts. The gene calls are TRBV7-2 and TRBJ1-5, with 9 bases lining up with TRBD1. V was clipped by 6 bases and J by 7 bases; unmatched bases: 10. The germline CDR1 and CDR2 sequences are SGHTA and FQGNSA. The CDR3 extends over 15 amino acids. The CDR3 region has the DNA TGTGCCAGCAGTTCCACTGGACAGGGGCGACAGCCCCAGCATTTT. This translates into CASSSTGQGRQPQHF.

CDR3 sequence reads: CASSPSPGRGRNAYEQYF. In DNA, the CDR3 is TGTGCCAGCAGTCCATCCCCGGGTAGAGGGCGGAACGCCTACGAGCAGTACTTC. The chain carries TRBV27 and TRBJ2-7; a possible D gene is TRBD2 (5 bases). From germline, CDR1 is MNHEY and CDR2 SMNVEV (reference sequence). The ends were cut back, 5 bases at V and 2 bases at J, with 25 bases in the middle. The CDR3 extends over 18 amino acids.

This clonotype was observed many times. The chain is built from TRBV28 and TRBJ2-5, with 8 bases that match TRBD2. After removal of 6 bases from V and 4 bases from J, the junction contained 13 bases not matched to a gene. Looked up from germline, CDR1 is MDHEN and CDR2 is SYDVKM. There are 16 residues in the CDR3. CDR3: CASSPLRGAGGETQYF. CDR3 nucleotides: TGTGCCAGCAGCCCCCTCCGGGGGGCGGGGGGAGAGACCCAGTACTTC. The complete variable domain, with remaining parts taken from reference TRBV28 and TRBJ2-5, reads DVKVTQSSRYLVKRTGEKVFLECVQDMDHENMFWYRQDPGLGLRLIYFSYDVKMKEKGDIPEGYSVSREKKERFSLILESASTNQTSMYLCASSPLRGAGGETQYFGPGTRLLVL.

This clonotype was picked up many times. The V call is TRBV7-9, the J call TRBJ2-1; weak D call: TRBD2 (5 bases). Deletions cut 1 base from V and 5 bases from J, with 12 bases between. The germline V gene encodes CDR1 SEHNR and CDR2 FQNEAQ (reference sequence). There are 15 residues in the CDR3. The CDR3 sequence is CASSLDGLANNEQFF. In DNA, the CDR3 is TGTGCCAGCAGCTTAGACGGGCTAGCCAACAATGAGCAGTTCTTC.

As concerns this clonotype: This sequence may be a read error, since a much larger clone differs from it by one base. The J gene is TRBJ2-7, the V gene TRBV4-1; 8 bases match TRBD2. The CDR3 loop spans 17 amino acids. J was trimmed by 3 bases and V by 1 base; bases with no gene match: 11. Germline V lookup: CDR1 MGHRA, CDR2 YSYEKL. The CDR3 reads CASSQAGTRGGYYEQYF. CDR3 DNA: TGCGCCAGCAGCCAAGCAGGGACTAGAGGGGGGTACTACGAGCAGTACTTC.

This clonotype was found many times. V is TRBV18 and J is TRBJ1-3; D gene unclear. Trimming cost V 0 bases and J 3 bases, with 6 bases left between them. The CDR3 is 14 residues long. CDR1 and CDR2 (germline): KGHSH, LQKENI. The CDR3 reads CASSPPVIGNTIYF. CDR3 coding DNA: TGTGCCAGCTCACCACCAGTGATTGGAAACACCATATATTTT.

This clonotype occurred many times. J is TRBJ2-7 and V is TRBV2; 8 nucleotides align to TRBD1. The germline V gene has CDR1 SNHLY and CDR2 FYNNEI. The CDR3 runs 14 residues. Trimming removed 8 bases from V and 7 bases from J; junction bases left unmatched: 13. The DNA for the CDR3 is TGTGCCAGCGGCCTAGGGCAGGGGGCTAGGGAGCAGTACTTC. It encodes CASGLGQGAREQYF.

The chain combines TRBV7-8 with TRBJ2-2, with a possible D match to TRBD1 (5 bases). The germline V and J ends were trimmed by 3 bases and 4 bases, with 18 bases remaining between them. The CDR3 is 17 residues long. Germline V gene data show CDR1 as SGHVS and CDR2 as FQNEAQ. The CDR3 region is CASSFSKTVGSTGELFF. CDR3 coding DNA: TGTGCCAGCAGCTTTTCAAAGACAGTGGGCTCCACCGGGGAGCTGTTTTTT.

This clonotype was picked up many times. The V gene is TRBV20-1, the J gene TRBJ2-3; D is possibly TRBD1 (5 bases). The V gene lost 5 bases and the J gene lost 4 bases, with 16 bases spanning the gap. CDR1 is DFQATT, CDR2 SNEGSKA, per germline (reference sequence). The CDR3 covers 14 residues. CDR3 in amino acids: CSARNGQGSDTQYF. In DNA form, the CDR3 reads TGCAGTGCTCGTAACGGGCAGGGTTCAGATACGCAGTATTTT.

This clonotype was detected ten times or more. CDR3 DNA: TGCGCCAGCACCCCCGGGTGGGCAGGAAATTCACCCCTCCACTTT. This sequence encodes CASTPGWAGNSPLHF. The V and J genes are TRBV5-1 and TRBJ1-6; unclear D gene. V was shortened by 6 bases and J by 7 bases, with 17 bases between the two germline ends. CDR3 length: 15 amino acids. Germline-derived CDR1 and CDR2 are SGHRS and YFSETQ.

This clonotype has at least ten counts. The CDR3 DNA is TGTGCCAGCAGCGATCATCCAGGGGGCGCGGCTTTCTTT. Translated: CASSDHPGGAAFF. This chain connects TRBV9 to TRBJ1-1; 8 bases align to TRBD1. The CDR3 extends over 13 amino acids. Per the germline V gene, CDR1 is SGDLS and CDR2 is YYNGEE. J was trimmed by 11 bases and V by 3 bases; bases with no gene match: 9.

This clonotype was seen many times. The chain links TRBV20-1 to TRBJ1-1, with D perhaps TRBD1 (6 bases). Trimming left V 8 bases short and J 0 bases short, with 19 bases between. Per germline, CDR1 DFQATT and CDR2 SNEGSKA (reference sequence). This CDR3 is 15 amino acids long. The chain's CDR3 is CSLVQQGSLNTEAFF. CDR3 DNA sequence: TGCAGTCTAGTCCAACAGGGCTCATTGAACACTGAAGCTTTCTTT.

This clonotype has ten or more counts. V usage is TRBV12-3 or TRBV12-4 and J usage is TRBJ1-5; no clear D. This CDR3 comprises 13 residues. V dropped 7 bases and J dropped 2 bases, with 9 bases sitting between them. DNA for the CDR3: TGTGCCAGCACCTCTAGGGGCAATCAGCCCCAGCATTTT. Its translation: CASTSRGNQPQHF.

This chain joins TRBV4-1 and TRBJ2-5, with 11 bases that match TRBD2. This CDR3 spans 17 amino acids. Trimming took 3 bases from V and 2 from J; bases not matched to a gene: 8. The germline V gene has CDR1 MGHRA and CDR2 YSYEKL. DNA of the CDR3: TGCGCCAGCAGCCACCCGACTAGCGGGGTGAAACAAGAGACCCAGTACTTC. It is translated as CASSHPTSGVKQETQYF.

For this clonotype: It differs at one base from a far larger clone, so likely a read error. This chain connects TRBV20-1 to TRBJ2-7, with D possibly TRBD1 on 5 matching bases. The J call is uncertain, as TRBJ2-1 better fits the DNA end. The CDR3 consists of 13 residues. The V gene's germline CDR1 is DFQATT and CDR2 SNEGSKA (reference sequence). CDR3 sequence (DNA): TGCAGTGCCCGAGTACAGGCGCACAATGAGCAGTTCTTC. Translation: CSARVQAHNEQFF.

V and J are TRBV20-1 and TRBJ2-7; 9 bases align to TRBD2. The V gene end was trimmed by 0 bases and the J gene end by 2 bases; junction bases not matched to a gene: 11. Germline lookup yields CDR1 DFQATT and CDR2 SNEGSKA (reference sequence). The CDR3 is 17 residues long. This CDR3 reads CSARDGRASGATYEQYF. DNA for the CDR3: TGCAGTGCTAGAGATGGTCGGGCTAGCGGGGCGACCTACGAGCAGTACTTC.

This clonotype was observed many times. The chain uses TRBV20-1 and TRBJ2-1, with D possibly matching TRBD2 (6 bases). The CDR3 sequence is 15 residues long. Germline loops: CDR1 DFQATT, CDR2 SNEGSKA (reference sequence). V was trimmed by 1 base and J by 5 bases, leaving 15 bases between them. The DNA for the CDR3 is TGCAGTGCTAGAGGGGACTTAGCTTTTCACAATGAGCAGTTCTTC. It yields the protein CSARGDLAFHNEQFF.

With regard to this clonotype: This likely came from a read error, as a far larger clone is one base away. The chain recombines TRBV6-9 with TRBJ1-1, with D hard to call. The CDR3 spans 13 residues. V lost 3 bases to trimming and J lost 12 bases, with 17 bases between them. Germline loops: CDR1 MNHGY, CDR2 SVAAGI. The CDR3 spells CASSYSDTRRPFF. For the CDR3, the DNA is TGTGCCAGCAGTTACTCTGACACTAGAAGACCTTTCTTT.

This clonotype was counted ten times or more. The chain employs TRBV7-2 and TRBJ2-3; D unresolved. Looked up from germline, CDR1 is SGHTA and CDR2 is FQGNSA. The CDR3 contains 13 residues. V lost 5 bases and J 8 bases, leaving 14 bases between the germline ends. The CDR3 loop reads CASSPTSWRTQYF. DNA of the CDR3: TGTGCCAGCAGCCCGACCAGTTGGCGTACGCAGTATTTT. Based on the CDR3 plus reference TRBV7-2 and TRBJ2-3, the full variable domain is GAGVSQSPSNKVTEKGKDVELRCDPISGHTALYWYRQSLGQGLEFLIYFQGNSAPDKSGLPSDRFSAERTGGSVSTLTIQRTQQEDSAVYLCASSPTSWRTQYFGPGTRLTVL.